These 5 T cell receptor beta chains came from one sample sequenced in a study of control samples from healthy donors and cancer patients (dated by TCRdb to the early 2020s). Library method: the immunoSEQ multiplex PCR assay. TCRdb provides this immuneACCESS table in a form limited to in-frame rearrangements. Some clones are lacking; in checked studies, under half of them reflect an unresolved V gene, and why the rest are absent is not known. The sample table shows some 120,000 clones, and 80% to 90% are seen once. The top ten clones comprise about 8.7% of the sample. The sample consisted of blood. All receptors come from a man aged 35 to 55 in good health.

The rearrangement uses TRBV5-4 and TRBJ1-6; D not resolved. CDR3 size: 16 residues. V was cut by 4 bases and J by 0 bases, with 11 bases left in between. CDR1 SGHNT and CDR2 YYREEE come from the germline V gene (reference sequence). The CDR3 sequence: CASSPPGRSYNSPLHF. CDR3 nucleotides: TGTGCCAGCAGCCCTCCAGGACGCTCCTATAATTCACCCCTCCACTTT.

In DNA form, the CDR3 reads TGCAGCGTTCACGAGCTCCAAGCTTTCTTT. Translated, it gives CSVHELQAFF. This rearrangement joins TRBV29-1 to TRBJ1-1, with D unresolved. CDR1 is SQVTM, CDR2 ANQGSEA, per germline. V was trimmed by 5 bases and J by 9 bases, leaving 10 bases between them. The CDR3 sequence is 10 residues long.

This chain uses TRBV24-1 with TRBJ2-1, with D perhaps TRBD1 (6 bases). The V gene's germline CDR1 is KGHDR and CDR2 SFDVKD. Trimming took 2 bases from V and 0 from J, leaving 10 bases between them. The CDR3 totals 16 residues. CDR3 DNA sequence: TGTGCCACCAGTGATTCAAGGGGGAGCTCCTACAATGAGCAGTTCTTC. Its protein product is CATSDSRGSSYNEQFF.

The rearrangement links TRBV7-9 to TRBJ2-1; D might be TRBD1 or TRBD2, each matching 5 bases. Trimming took off 5 bases at V and 6 bases at J, with 8 bases between the two ends. The CDR3 is 12 residues long. Per germline, CDR1 SEHNR and CDR2 FQNEAQ (reference sequence). CDR3 in DNA: TGTGCCAGCAGCCAGAGGGGCAATGAGCAGTTCTTC. Protein sequence: CASSQRGNEQFF.

Regarding this clone: The same CDR3 also results from other DNA sequences found in this sample. This sequence joins TRBV9 and TRBJ1-1; D gene unclear. The V and J ends lost 0 bases and 1 base respectively, with 7 bases between them. Germline V gene lookup returns CDR1 SGDLS and CDR2 YYNGEE. The CDR3 loop spans 14 amino acids. In DNA form, the CDR3 reads TGTGCCAGCAGCGTAGTGGCGGGGAACACTGAAGCTTTCTTT. Translating gives CASSVVAGNTEAFF.